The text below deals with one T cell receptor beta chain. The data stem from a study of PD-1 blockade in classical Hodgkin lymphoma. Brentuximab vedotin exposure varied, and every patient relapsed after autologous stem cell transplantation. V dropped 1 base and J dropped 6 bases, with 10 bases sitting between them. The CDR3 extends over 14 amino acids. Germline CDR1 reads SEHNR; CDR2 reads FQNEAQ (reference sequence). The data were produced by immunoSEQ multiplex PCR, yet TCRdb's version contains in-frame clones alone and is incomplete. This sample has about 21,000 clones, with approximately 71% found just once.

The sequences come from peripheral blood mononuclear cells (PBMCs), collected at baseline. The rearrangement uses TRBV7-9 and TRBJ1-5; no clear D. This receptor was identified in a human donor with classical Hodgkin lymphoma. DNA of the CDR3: TGTGCCAGCAGCTTAGGGCGGGGAGGTCAGCCCCAGCATTTT. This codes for CASSLGRGGQPQHF.